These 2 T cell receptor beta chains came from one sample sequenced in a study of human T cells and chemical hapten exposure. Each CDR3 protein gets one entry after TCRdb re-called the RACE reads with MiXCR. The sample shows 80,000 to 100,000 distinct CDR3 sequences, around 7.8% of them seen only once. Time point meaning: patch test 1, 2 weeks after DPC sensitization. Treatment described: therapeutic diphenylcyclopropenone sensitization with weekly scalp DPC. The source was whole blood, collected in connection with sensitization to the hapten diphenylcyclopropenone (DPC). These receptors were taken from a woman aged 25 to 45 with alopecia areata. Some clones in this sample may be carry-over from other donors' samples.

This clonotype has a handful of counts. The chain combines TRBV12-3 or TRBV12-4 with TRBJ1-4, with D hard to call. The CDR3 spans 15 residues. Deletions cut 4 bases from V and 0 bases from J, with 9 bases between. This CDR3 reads CASSSGVATNEKLFF. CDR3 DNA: TGTGCCAGCAGTTCTGGGGTTGCAACTAATGAAAAACTGTTTTTT.

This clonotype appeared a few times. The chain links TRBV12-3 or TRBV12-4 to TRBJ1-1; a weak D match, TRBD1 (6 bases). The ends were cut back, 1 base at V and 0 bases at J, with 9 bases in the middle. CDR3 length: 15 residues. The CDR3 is CASSLEQGMNTEAFF. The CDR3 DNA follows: TGTGCCAGCAGTTTAGAACAGGGTATGAACACTGAAGCTTTCTTT.